This TCR beta chain is from a study of ipilimumab plus nivolumab after autologous stem cell transplantation. Turning to the study itself: Patients received a median of about five ipilimumab and about 8 nivolumab doses. The DLBCL cohort had primary refractory and relapsed disease, with 18-month progression-free survival of around 86% and 29%. The study, taken as a whole, reports: TCR repertoire, Treg phenotype and gut microbiota reportedly support more study of this approach.

The CDR3 runs 15 residues. Germline V gene sequence: CDR1 SGHVS, CDR2 FNYEAQ. V was shortened by 5 bases and J by 2 bases, with 15 bases between the two germline ends. This clone has only a few counts. Antigen: not known. TCRdb keeps only in-frame clones here, not all; method: immunoSEQ multiplex PCR. The table lists 84,000 or so clones, about 83% of them singletons. Starting 14 to 28 days after autologous transplant, ipilimumab 1 mg/kg was given. The clonotype was recovered from a male donor with diffuse large B-cell lymphoma. The sample here was PBMCs, taken in a trial of ipilimumab plus nivolumab as post-transplant consolidation. The rearrangement joins TRBV7-6 to TRBJ1-1, with D possibly TRBD1 on 6 matching bases. CDR3 residues: CASSQGFGRNTEAFF. CDR3 coding DNA: TGTGCCAGCAGCCAGGGGTTCGGGCGAAACACTGAAGCTTTCTTT.